Listed below are T cell receptor beta chains from one sample, sequenced in a study of OX40 agonist ivuxolimab in advanced cancers. The table came from immunoSEQ multiplex PCR; TCRdb's copy has only in-frame clones and leaves some out. The sample includes about 15,000 clones, 80% to 85% of them seen just once. The sequenced sample was CD4+ or CD8+ T cells sorted from blood, obtained in a trial of the OX40 agonist ivuxolimab. The receptors come from an adult with an advanced solid tumor such as melanoma, head and neck, liver or kidney cancer. CDR3s include the opening cysteine and the closing phenylalanine or tryptophan.

TRBJ1-4,TRBV28,CASSGNEKLFF
TRBJ1-6,TRBV6-1,CASSEDPTGRPLHF
TRBJ2-7,TRBV11-2,CASSLGGIYEQYF
TRBJ2-5,TRBV5-1,CASSLAAGRQETQYF
TRBJ1-1,TRBV13,CASSLGRQNTEAFF
TRBJ1-2,TRBV13,CASSLAGGDYGYTF
TRBJ2-5,TRBV2,CASSENALAGREETQYF
TRBJ1-1,TRBV9,CASSGTGWNTEAFF
TRBJ2-1,TRBV19,CASSIFGSRGDEQFF
TRBJ2-2,TRBV13,CASSLASSGIWGAGELFF
TRBJ1-1,TRBV6-4,CASSETENTEAFF
TRBJ1-1,TRBV6-5,CASSSTGRTEAFF
TRBJ1-6,TRBV28,CASSEPGTVNSPLHF
TRBJ1-2,TRBV6-5,CASSYTSMVNYGYTF
TRBJ2-3,TRBV5-1,CASTRDRGRTDTQYF
NA,TRBV27,CASSLTQGQFYEQYF
TRBJ1-5,TRBV28,CASSLGQGGQPQHF
TRBJ2-7,TRBV4-2,CASSQAVTGGRGYEQYF
TRBJ2-7,TRBV19,CASSNGYEQYF
TRBJ2-2,TRBV13,CASSLTVSGELFF
TRBJ2-1,TRBV7-6,CASSLLGLGSNEQFF
TRBJ2-7,TRBV19,CASSITLEIFYEQYF
TRBJ1-3,TRBV28,CASSLPGGGNTIYF
TRBJ2-7,TRBV19,CASSWGAGTPSYEQYF
TRBJ2-7,TRBV23-1,CASSQGMGGTDEQYF
TRBJ2-7,TRBV7-9,CASRVGQEEQYF
TRBJ1-6,TRBV7-3,CASSWGQGNSPLHF
TRBJ2-7,TRBV27,CASSLQGANEQYF
TRBJ2-7,TRBV7-2,CASSFLPGTSGSSEQYF
TRBJ2-1,TRBV30,CAWVTGLAPSLQEQFF
TRBJ2-3,TRBV12-2,CASRLRPWDLNTDTQYF
TRBJ2-1,TRBV28,CASNPGTGQVEQFF
TRBJ2-3,TRBV15,CATSDRSSSGGAPDTQYF
TRBJ2-7,TRBV2,CAIRITSGAAGYEQYF
TRBJ2-7,TRBV27,CASTHRGGLLEQYF
TRBJ1-1,TRBV5-1,CASSLGTGLEAFF
TRBJ1-5,TRBV19,CARKQGDQPQHF
TRBJ2-7,TRBV25-1,CASSDAQGYEQYF
TRBJ2-1,TRBV7-8,CASSYGDGLFYNEQFF
TRBJ1-1,TRBV2,CASSETRKDGEAFF
TRBJ2-7,TRBV5-8,CASSLVGTGAYEQYF
TRBJ2-3,TRBV5-1,CASSLGSRITDTQYF
TRBJ2-7,TRBV9,CASSQGMGGTDEQYF
TRBJ2-3,TRBV4-1,CASSQVGMRPGTSGGSDTQYF
TRBJ2-7,TRBV12-5,CASGLVIGRGAYEQYF